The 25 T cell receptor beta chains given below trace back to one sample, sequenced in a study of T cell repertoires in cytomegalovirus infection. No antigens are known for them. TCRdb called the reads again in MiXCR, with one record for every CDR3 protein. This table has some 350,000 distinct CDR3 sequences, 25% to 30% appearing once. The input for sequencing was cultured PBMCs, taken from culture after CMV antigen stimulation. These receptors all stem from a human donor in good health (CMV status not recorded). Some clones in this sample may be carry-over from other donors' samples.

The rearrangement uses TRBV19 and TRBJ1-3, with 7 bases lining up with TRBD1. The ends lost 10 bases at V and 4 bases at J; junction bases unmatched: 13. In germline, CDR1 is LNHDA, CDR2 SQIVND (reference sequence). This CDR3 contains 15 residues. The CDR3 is CATLIETGVGNTIYF. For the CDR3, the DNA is TGTGCCACCCTGATTGAAACAGGGGTCGGAAACACCATATATTTT.

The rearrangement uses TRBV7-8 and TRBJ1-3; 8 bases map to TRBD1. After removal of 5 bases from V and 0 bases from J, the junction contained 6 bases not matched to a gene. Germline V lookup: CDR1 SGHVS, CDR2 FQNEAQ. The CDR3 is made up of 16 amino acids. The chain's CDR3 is CASSQGQAFSGNTIYF. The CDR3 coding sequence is TGTGCCAGCAGCCAGGGACAGGCTTTCTCTGGAAACACCATATATTTT.

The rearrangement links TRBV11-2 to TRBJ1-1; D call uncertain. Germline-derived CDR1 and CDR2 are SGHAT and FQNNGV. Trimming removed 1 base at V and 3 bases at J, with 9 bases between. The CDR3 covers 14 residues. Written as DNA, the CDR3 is TGTGCCAGCAGCTTAGGGCCGGGGTACACTGAAGCTTTCTTT. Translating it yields CASSLGPGYTEAFF.

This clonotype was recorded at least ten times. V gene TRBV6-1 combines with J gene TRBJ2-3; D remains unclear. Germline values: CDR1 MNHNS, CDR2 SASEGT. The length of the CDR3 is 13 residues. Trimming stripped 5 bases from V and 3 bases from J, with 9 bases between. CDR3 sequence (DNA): TGTGCCAGCAGTTCGGCAGATACAGATACGCAGTATTTT. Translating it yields CASSSADTDTQYF.

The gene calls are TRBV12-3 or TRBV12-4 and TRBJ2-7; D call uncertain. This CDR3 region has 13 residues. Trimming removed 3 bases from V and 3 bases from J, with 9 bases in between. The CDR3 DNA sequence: TGTGCCAGCAGTTTTCATTTACTCTACGAGCAGTACTTC. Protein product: CASSFHLLYEQYF.

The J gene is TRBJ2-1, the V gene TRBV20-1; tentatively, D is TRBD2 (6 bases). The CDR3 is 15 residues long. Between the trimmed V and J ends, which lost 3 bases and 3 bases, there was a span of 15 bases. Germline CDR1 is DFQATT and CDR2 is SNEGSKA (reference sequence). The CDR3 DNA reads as TGCAGTGCTAGGCCCATCGGGACTCTCTACAATGAGCAGTTCTTC. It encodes CSARPIGTLYNEQFF.

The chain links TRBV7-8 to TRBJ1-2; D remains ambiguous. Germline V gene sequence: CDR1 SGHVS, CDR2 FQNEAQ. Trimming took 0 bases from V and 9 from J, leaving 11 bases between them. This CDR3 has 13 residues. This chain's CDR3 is CASSLAGGERYTF. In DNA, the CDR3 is TGTGCCAGCAGCTTAGCAGGTGGGGAGCGCTACACCTTC.

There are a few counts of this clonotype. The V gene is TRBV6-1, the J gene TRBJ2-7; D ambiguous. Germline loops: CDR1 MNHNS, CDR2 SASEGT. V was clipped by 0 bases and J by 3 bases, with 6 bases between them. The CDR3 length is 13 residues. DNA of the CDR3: TGTGCCAGCAGTGAAGCGAGAAGCTACGAGCAGTACTTC. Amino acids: CASSEARSYEQYF.

The CDR3 DNA is TGTGCCAGCAGTTTCGGCGGCAGGAGTGAAGCTTTCTTT. It yields the protein CASSFGGRSEAFF. The V call is TRBV12-3 or TRBV12-4, the J call TRBJ1-1; D ambiguous. This CDR3 is built from 13 residues. The V end lost 3 bases, the J end lost 7 bases, and 12 bases lay between the germline ends.

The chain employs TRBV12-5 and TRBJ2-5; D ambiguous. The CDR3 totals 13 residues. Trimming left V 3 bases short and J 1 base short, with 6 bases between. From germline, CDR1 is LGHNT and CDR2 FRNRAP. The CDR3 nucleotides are TGTGCTAGTGGTTTAGAGCCCCAAGAGACCCAGTACTTC. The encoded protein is CASGLEPQETQYF. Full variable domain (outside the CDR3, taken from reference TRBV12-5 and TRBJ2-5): DARVTQTPRHKVTEMGQEVTMRCQPILGHNTVFWYRQTMMQGLELLAYFRNRAPLDDSGMPKDRFSAEMPDATLATLKIQPSEPRDSAVYFCASGLEPQETQYFGPGTRLLVL.

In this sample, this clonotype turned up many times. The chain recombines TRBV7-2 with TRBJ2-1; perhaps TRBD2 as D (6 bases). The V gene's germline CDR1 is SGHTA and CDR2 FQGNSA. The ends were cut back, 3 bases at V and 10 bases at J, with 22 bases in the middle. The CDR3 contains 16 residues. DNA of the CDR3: TGTGCCAGCAGCTTTCACTCGCGGGGAGGCGGTAAGGAGCAGTTCTTC. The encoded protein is CASSFHSRGGGKEQFF.

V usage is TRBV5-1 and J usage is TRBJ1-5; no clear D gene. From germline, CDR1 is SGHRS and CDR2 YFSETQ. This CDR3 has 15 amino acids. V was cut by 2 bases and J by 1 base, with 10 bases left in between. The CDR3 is CASSFRGGSNQPQHF. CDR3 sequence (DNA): TGCGCCAGCAGCTTCCGGGGTGGCAGCAATCAGCCCCAGCATTTT.

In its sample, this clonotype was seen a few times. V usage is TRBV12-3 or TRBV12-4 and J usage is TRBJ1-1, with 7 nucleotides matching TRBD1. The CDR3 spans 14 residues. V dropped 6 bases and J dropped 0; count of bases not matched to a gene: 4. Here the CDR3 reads CASRTGNVNTEAFF. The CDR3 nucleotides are TGTGCCAGCAGGACAGGGAACGTGAACACTGAAGCTTTCTTT.

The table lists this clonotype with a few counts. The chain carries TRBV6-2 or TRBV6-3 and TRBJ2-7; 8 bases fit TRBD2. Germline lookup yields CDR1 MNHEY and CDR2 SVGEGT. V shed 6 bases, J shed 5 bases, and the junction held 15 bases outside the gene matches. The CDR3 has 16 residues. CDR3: CASRYPGIAGSHEQYF. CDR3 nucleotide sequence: TGTGCCAGCAGATACCCCGGTATAGCGGGATCCCACGAGCAGTACTTC.

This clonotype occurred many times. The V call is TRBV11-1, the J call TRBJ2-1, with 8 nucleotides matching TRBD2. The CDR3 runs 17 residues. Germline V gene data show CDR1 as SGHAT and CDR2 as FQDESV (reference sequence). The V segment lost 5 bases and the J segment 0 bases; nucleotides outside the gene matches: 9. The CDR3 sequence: CASSPGRGGFSYNEQFF. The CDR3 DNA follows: TGTGCCAGCAGCCCAGGTCGGGGGGGTTTCTCCTACAATGAGCAGTTCTTC.

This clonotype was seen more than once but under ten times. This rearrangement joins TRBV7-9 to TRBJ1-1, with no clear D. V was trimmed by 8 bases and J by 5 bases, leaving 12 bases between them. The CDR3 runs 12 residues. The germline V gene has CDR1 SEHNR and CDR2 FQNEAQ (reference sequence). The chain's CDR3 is CASAGYRTEAFF. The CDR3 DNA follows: TGTGCCAGCGCGGGCTATAGAACTGAAGCTTTCTTT. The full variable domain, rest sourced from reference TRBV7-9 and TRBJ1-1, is DTGVSQNPRHKITKRGQNVTFRCDPISEHNRLYWYRQTLGQGPEFLTYFQNEAQLEKSRLLSDRFSAERPKGSFSTLEIQRTEQGDSAMYLCASAGYRTEAFFGQGTRLTVV.

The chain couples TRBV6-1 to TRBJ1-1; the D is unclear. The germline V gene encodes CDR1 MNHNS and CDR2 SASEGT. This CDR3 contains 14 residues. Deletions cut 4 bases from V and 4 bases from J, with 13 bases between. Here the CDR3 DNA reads TGTGCCAGCAGTGTCCGGGGTGGGAGCACTGAAGCTTTCTTT. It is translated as CASSVRGGSTEAFF.

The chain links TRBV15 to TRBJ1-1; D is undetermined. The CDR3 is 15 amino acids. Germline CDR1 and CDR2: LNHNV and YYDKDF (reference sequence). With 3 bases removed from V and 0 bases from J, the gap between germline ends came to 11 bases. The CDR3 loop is CATSSPARMNTEAFF. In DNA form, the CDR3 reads TGTGCCACCAGCAGCCCGGCTAGGATGAACACTGAAGCTTTCTTT.

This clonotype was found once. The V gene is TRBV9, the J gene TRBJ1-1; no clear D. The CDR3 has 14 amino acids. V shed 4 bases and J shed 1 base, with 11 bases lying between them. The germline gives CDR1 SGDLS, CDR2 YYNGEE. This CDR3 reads CASSPASANTEAFF. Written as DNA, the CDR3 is TGTGCCAGCAGCCCGGCTAGCGCGAACACTGAAGCTTTCTTT.

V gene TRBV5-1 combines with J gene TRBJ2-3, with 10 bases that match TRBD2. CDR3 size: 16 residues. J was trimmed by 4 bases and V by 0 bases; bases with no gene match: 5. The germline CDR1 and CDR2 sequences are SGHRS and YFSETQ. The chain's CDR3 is CASSLEPSGGSDTQYF. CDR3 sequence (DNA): TGCGCCAGCAGCTTGGAGCCTAGCGGGGGCTCAGATACGCAGTATTTT.

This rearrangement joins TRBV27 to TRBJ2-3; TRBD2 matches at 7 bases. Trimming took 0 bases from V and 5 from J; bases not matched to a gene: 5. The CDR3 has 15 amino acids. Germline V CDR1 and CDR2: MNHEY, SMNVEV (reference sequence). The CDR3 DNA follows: TGTGCCAGCAGTTTATCCGGCGGGAGTCGAGATACGCAGTATTTT. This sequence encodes CASSLSGGSRDTQYF.

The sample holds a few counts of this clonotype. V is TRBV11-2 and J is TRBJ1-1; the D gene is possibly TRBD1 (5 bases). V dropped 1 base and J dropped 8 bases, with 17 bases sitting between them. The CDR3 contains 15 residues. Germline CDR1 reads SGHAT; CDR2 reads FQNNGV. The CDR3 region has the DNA TGTGCCAGCAGCTTAGTGATTGCGGCGGGGCCCGAAGCTTTCTTT. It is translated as CASSLVIAAGPEAFF.

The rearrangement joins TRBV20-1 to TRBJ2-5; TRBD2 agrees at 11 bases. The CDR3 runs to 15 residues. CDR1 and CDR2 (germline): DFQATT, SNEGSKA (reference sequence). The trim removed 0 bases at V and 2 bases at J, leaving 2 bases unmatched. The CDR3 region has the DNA TGCAGTGCTAGAGACGCTAGCGGGGGGCAAGAGACCCAGTACTTC. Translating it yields CSARDASGGQETQYF.

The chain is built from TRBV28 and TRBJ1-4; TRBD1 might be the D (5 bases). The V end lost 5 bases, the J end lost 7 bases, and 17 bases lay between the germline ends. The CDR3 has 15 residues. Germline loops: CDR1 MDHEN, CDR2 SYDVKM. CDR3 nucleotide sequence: TGTGCCAGCAGTGAGACTGACACCGGGGGTGAAAAACTGTTTTTT. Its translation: CASSETDTGGEKLFF. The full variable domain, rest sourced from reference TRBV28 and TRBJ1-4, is DVKVTQSSRYLVKRTGEKVFLECVQDMDHENMFWYRQDPGLGLRLIYFSYDVKMKEKGDIPEGYSVSREKKERFSLILESASTNQTSMYLCASSETDTGGEKLFFGSGTQLSVL.

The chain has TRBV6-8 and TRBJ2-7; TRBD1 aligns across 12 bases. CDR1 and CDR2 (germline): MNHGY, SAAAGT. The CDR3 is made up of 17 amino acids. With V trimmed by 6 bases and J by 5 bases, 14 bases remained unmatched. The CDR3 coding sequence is TGTGCCAGCAGGACTCCCAAGTGGGACAGGGGGCCACACGAGCAGTACTTC. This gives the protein CASRTPKWDRGPHEQYF.